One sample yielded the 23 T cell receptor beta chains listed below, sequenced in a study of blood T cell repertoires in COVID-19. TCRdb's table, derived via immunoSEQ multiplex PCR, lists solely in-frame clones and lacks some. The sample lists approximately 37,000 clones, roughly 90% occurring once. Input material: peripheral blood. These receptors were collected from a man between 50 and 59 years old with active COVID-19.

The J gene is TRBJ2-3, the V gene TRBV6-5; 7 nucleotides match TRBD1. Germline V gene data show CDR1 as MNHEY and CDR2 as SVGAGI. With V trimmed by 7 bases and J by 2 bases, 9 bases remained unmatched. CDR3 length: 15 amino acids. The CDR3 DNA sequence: TGTGCCAGCATGGCCTGGACAGGCTCCACAGATACGCAGTATTTT. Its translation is CASMAWTGSTDTQYF.

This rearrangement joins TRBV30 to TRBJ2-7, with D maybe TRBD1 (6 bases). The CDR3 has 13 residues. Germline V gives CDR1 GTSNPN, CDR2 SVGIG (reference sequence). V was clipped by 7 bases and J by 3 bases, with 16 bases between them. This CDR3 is CALTGTSGYEQYF. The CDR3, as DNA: TGTGCCTTGACCGGGACATCGGGCTACGAGCAGTACTTC.

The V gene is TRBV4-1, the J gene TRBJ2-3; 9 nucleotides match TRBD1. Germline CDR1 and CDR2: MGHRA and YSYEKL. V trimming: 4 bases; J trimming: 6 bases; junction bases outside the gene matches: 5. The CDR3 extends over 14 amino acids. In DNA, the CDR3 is TGCGCCAGCAGCCTTGGGACAGGGACCGATACGCAGTATTTT. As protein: CASSLGTGTDTQYF.

Written as DNA, the CDR3 is TGCGCCAGCAGCCAAGGCTCCGGGGGGGAGCTGTTTTTT. Translated: CASSQGSGGELFF. The rearrangement links TRBV4-1 to TRBJ2-2; D is unresolved. CDR1 and CDR2 from the germline V gene are MGHRA and YSYEKL. The CDR3 sequence is 13 residues long. V was clipped by 1 base and J by 8 bases, with 8 bases between them.

DNA of the CDR3: TGTGCCAGCAGTTACTCGGGAGGAGGGCGGGTCGGCGAGCAGTACTTC. It encodes CASSYSGGGRVGEQYF. The genes are TRBV6-5 and TRBJ2-7; perhaps TRBD2 as D (6 bases). The CDR3 loop spans 16 amino acids. V was pared by 0 bases and J by 6 bases, with 18 bases between. From germline, CDR1 is MNHEY and CDR2 SVGAGI.

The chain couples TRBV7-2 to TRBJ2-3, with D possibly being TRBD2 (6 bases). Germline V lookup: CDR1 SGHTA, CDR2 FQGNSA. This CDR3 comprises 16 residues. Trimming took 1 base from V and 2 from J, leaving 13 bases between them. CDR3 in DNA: TGTGCCAGCAGCTTAGGCTGGACTACCATCACAGATACGCAGTATTTT. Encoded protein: CASSLGWTTITDTQYF.

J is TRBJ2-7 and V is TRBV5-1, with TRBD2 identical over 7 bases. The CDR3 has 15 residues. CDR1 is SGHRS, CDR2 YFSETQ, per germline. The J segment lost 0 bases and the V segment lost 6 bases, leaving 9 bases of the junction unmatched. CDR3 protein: CASNPGGTSSYEQYF. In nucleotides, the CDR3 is TGCGCCAGCAACCCGGGGGGTACCAGCTCCTACGAGCAGTACTTC.

Here the CDR3 DNA reads TGTGCCAGCAGTTTGTTTCTGGCGACAGGAAGAGAGACCCAGTACTTC. Encoded protein: CASSLFLATGRETQYF. The rearrangement uses TRBV27 and TRBJ2-5, with a possible D match to TRBD1 (6 bases). Deletions cut 3 bases from V and 4 bases from J, with 18 bases between. This CDR3 has 16 amino acids. Germline V lookup: CDR1 MNHEY, CDR2 SMNVEV (reference sequence).

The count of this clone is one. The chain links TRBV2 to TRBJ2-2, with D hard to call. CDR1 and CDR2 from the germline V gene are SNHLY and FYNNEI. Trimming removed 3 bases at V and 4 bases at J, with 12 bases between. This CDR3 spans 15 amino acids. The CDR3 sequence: CASSESSPGTGELFF. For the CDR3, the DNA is TGTGCCAGCAGTGAGAGTAGCCCGGGCACCGGGGAGCTGTTTTTT.

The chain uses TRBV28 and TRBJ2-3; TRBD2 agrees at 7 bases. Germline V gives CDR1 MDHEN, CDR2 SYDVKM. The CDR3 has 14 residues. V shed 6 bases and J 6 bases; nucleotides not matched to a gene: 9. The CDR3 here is CASRRPREVDTQYF. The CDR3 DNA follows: TGTGCCAGCAGACGACCCCGGGAGGTTGATACGCAGTATTTT.

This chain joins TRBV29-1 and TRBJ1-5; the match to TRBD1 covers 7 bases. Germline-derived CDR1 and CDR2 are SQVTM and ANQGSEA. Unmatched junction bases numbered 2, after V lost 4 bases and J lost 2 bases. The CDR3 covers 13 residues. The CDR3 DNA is TGCAGCGTTGGACAGGGTGGCAATCAGCCCCAGCATTTT. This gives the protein CSVGQGGNQPQHF.

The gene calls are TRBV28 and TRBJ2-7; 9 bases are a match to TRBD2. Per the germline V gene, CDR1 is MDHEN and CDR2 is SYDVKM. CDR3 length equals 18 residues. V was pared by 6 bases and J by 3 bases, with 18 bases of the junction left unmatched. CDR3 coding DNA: TGTGCCAGCAGCCAAATAGCGGGAGCAACTTCTTATTTCTACGAGCAGTACTTC. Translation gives CASSQIAGATSYFYEQYF. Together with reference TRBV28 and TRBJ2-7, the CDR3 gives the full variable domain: DVKVTQSSRYLVKRTGEKVFLECVQDMDHENMFWYRQDPGLGLRLIYFSYDVKMKEKGDIPEGYSVSREKKERFSLILESASTNQTSMYLCASSQIAGATSYFYEQYFGPGTRLTVT.

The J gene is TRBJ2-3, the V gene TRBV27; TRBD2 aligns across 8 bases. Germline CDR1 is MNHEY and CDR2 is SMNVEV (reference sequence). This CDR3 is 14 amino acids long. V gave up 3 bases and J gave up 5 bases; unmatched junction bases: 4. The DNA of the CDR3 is TGTGCCAGCAGTTTTATGGCGGGAGGAGATACGCAGTATTTT. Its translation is CASSFMAGGDTQYF.

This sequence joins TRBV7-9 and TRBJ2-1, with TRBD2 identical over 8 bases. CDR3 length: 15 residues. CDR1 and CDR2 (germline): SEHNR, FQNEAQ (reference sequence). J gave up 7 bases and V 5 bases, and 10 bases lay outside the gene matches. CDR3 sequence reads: CASSPGLVVSNEQFF. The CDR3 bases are TGTGCCAGCAGCCCGGGACTAGTTGTAAGTAATGAGCAGTTCTTC.

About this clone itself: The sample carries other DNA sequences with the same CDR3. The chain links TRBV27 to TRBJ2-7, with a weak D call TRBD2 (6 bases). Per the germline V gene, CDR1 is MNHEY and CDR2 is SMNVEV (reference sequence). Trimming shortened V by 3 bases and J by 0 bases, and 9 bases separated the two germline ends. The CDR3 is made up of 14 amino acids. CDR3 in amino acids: CASSFAGSSYEQYF. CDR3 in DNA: TGTGCCAGCAGTTTTGCCGGGAGCTCCTACGAGCAGTACTTC.

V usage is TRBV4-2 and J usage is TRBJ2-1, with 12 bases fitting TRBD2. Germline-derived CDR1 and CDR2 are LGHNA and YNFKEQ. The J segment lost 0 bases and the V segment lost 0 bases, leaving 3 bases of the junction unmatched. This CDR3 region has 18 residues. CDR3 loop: CASSQDATSGSSYNEQFF. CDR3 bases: TGTGCCAGCAGCCAAGATGCGACTAGCGGGAGCTCCTACAATGAGCAGTTCTTC.

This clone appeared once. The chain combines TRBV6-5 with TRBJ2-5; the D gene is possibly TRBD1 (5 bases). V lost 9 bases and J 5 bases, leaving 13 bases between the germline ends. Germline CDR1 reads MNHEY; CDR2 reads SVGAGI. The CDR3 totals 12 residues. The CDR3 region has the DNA TGTGCCAGTCGTCAGGGTCGGGAGACCCAGTACTTC. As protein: CASRQGRETQYF.

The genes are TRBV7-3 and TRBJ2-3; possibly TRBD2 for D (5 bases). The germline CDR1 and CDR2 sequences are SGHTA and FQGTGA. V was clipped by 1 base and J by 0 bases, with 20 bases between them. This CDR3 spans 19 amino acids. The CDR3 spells CASSLMFIRERMSTDTQYF. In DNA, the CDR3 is TGTGCCAGCAGCTTAATGTTTATTAGGGAGCGTATGAGCACAGATACGCAGTATTTT.

Here the CDR3 DNA reads TGTGCCAGTAGTATTAATCCAGGGGTCGTAGCCCAGCATTTT. This encodes CASSINPGVVAQHF. J is TRBJ1-5 and V is TRBV19, with D perhaps matching TRBD1 (6 bases). This CDR3 contains 14 residues. Trimming removed 3 bases from V and 11 bases from J, with 17 bases in between. The V gene's germline CDR1 is LNHDA and CDR2 SQIVND (reference sequence).

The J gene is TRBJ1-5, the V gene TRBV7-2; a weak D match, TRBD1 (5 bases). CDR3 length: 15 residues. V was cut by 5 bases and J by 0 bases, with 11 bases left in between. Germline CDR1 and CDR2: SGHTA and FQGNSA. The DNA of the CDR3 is TGTGCCAGCAGCCTCGGGGGAGGTAGCAATCAGCCCCAGCATTTT. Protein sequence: CASSLGGGSNQPQHF.

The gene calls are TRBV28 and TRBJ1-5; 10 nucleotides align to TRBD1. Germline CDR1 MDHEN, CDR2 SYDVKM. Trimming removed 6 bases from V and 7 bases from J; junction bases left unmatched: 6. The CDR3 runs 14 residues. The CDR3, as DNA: TGTGCCAGCAGCCTTGGACAGGGGGTACAGCCCCAGCATTTT. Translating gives CASSLGQGVQPQHF. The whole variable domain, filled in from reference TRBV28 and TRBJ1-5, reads DVKVTQSSRYLVKRTGEKVFLECVQDMDHENMFWYRQDPGLGLRLIYFSYDVKMKEKGDIPEGYSVSREKKERFSLILESASTNQTSMYLCASSLGQGVQPQHFGDGTRLSIL.

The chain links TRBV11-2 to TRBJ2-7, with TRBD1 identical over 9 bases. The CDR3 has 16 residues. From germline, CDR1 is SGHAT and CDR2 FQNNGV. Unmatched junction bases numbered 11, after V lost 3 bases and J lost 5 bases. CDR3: CASSFIYGDRAHEQYF. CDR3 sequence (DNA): TGTGCCAGCAGCTTTATTTATGGGGACAGGGCCCACGAGCAGTACTTC.

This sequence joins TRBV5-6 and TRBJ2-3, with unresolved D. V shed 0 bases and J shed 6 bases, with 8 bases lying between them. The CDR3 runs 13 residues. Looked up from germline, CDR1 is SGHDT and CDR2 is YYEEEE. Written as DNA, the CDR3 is TGTGCCAGCAGCTTGGACTACCGGGATACGCAGTATTTT. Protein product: CASSLDYRDTQYF.